This T cell receptor beta chain is from a study of blood T cell repertoires in COVID-19. About the research overall: Nucleic acid was either cDNA or gDNA, and it came from T cells, B-cell-depleted T cells, or PBMCs.

The protocol was immunoSEQ multiplex PCR, while the TCRdb copy is restricted to in-frame clones and leaves out a portion. The table includes about 71,000 clones, about nine tenths detected once. Germline V gives CDR1 MDHEN, CDR2 SYDVKM. This CDR3 is built from 17 residues. V was pared by 3 bases and J by 2 bases, with 5 bases of the junction left unmatched. The receptor was derived from an elderly woman with acute or convalescent COVID-19. Sample: peripheral blood. The chain joins TRBV28 to TRBJ2-7, with TRBD2 matching 15 bases. The CDR3 coding sequence is TGTGCCAGCAGTTTGCCCGGACTAGCGGGAGGGCCCTACGAGCAGTACTTC. Translated: CASSLPGLAGGPYEQYF. Using reference TRBV28 and TRBJ2-7 for the parts outside the CDR3, the full variable domain is DVKVTQSSRYLVKRTGEKVFLECVQDMDHENMFWYRQDPGLGLRLIYFSYDVKMKEKGDIPEGYSVSREKKERFSLILESASTNQTSMYLCASSLPGLAGGPYEQYFGPGTRLTVT.